This T cell receptor beta chain derives from a study of blood T cell repertoires in COVID-19. Participants were aged roughly 18 to 89 years from 20 to 30 US areas. Method: immunoSEQ multiplex PCR; TCRdb's copy keeps in-frame clones and lacks some. The sample lists hundreds of thousands of clones; 80% to 90% were seen once. The sample holds one count of this clone. The germline gives CDR1 MNHEY, CDR2 SVGAGI. The CDR3 runs to 14 residues. Trimming pared 7 bases from V and 6 bases from J, leaving 18 bases between. The chain employs TRBV6-5 and TRBJ1-2, with a possible D match to TRBD1 (6 bases). Material: PBMCs or T cells enriched from blood (not recorded which). This clonotype was obtained from a young man who had recovered from COVID-19. CDR3 protein: CASTSYREKHGYTF. The CDR3 DNA is TGTGCCAGCACATCTTACAGGGAAAAGCATGGCTACACCTTC.